This T cell receptor (beta chain) is drawn from a study of cytomegalovirus exposure and HLA in healthy donors. A word on this clone: Its antigen remains unknown.

Using immunoSEQ multiplex PCR, the repertoire was profiled, and TCRdb retains in-frame clones only, with some absent. This table holds about 64,000 clones, 85% to 90% found once. The donors belonged to the approximately 120-subject validation cohort, separate from the approximately 670-subject first cohort. General observations from the study: One later analysis, an examination of the roughly 130 validation repertoires, found that first-cohort TCR clusters tended to co-occur in them. Associated with cytomegalovirus, according to the listing, were 164 TCR beta chains. Three chains linked to CMV were shown in vitro to be specific for CMV antigens.

The CDR3 consists of 18 residues. In germline, CDR1 is LGHNA, CDR2 YNFKEQ. V lost 2 bases and J lost 1; bases outside the gene matches: 8. Input material: PBMCs. The origin of this receptor is a woman aged 18-30 years in good health and CMV-seronegative. The chain couples TRBV4-2 to TRBJ2-2, with 9 bases that match TRBD2. This CDR3 reads CASSQPLSGGQNTGELFF. CDR3 DNA: TGTGCCAGCAGCCAACCCCTGAGCGGGGGGCAGAACACCGGGGAGCTGTTTTTT.